The rows below give T cell receptor beta chains drawn from one sample of a study of blood T cell repertoires in COVID-19. The protocol was immunoSEQ multiplex PCR, while the TCRdb copy is restricted to in-frame clones and leaves out a portion. The repertoire consists of some 60,000 clones, with around 90% occurring once and the leading ten covering about 5.4%. Material for sequencing was peripheral blood. Every receptor here comes from a human donor in a cohort sampled during active COVID-19. Each CDR3 is given with its conserved first and last residue. Each record gives: clone size, J gene, D gene, V gene, CDR3 protein, CDR3 DNA. D genes are given only for firm matches. Rows give clone size only sometimes, using once, few, many, or a class for an expanded clone.

>once|TRBJ1-1|-|TRBV5-1
CASSPRAMGAGTTEAFF
TGCGCCAGCAGCCCGAGGGCTATGGGGGCGGGTACCACTGAAGCTTTCTTT
>once|TRBJ2-5|TRBD2|TRBV27
CASSLTSGSGETQYF
TGTGCCAGCAGTTTAACTAGCGGGAGCGGAGAGACCCAGTACTTC
>-|TRBJ2-7|-|TRBV19
CASSSAGDYEQYF
TGTGCCAGTAGTTCGGCAGGCGACTACGAGCAGTACTTC
>-|TRBJ2-5|-|TRBV20-1
CSATGETQYF
TGCAGTGCTACGGGAGAGACCCAGTACTTC
>-|TRBJ2-7|TRBD1|TRBV6-5
CASSGTGESYEQYF
TGTGCCAGCAGCGGGACAGGGGAATCCTACGAGCAGTACTTC
>-|TRBJ1-3|-|TRBV28
CASTSPGTGNTIYF
TGTGCCAGCACCTCCCCAGGTACTGGAAACACCATATATTTT
>once|TRBJ2-1|-|TRBV19
CASSITGTSYNEQFF
TGTGCCAGTAGTATAACCGGGACTTCCTACAATGAGCAGTTCTTC
>-|TRBJ2-7|TRBD2|TRBV27
CATRLGLASYEQYF
TGTGCCACTCGACTGGGACTAGCGTCTTACGAGCAGTACTTC
>-|TRBJ2-1|TRBD2|TRBV27
CASSLIKSGGDDNEQFF
TGTGCCAGCAGTTTAATCAAATCCGGGGGGGACGACAATGAGCAGTTCTTC
>few|TRBJ1-4|TRBD1|TRBV6-6
CASSPRGRTNEKLFF
TGTGCCAGCAGTCCCAGGGGGAGAACTAATGAAAAACTGTTTTTT
>few|TRBJ1-1|TRBD1|TRBV7-3
CASSPQGYTEAFF
TGTGCCAGCAGCCCACAGGGGTACACTGAAGCTTTCTTT
>-|TRBJ2-7|-|TRBV5-1
CASSPGGGQYYEQYF
TGCGCCAGCAGCCCCGGGGGTGGGCAGTACTACGAGCAGTACTTC
>-|TRBJ2-1|TRBD2|TRBV6-5
CASILTSGGNNEQFF
TGTGCCAGCATTTTAACTAGCGGGGGCAACAATGAGCAGTTCTTC
>-|TRBJ2-2|TRBD2|TRBV27
CASSAQRGNGELFF
TGTGCCAGCAGTGCCCAGCGGGGTAACGGGGAGCTGTTTTTT
>-|TRBJ2-7|-|TRBV12-5
CASGLVGGMGYEQYF
TGTGCTAGTGGTTTGGTTGGGGGCATGGGCTACGAGCAGTACTTC
>-|TRBJ2-5|-|TRBV4-3
CASSQDRLVETQYF
TGCGCCAGCAGCCAAGATAGACTAGTGGAGACCCAGTACTTC
>-|TRBJ1-6|-|TRBV2
CASKRTVDSPLHF
TGTGCCAGCAAACGGACAGTAGATTCACCCCTCCACTTT
>-|TRBJ1-2|-|TRBV16
CASSQSPFGANYGYTF
TGTGCCAGCAGCCAATCCCCGTTCGGGGCTAACTATGGCTACACCTTC
>-|TRBJ2-2|TRBD2|TRBV5-4
CASSLDPGRRGGELFF
TGTGCCAGCAGCTTGGACCCCGGGAGGCGGGGCGGGGAGCTGTTTTTT
>-|TRBJ1-2|-|TRBV29-1
CSVLEGVKGYTF
TGCAGCGTACTCGAGGGGGTCAAGGGCTACACCTTC
>-|TRBJ1-6|TRBD1|TRBV2
CASSAEGQYNSPLHF
TGTGCCAGCAGTGCAGAGGGACAGTATAATTCACCCCTCCACTTT
>-|TRBJ1-2|-|TRBV12-5
CASASWAGLYGYTF
TGTGCTAGTGCCTCTTGGGCAGGGCTGTATGGCTACACCTTC
>few|TRBJ1-6|-|TRBV28
CASSSTANSPLHF
TGTGCCAGCAGTTCGACAGCGAATTCACCCCTCCACTTT
>-|TRBJ2-1|-|TRBV19
CASSMVSFDEQFF
TGTGCCAGTAGTATGGTCAGTTTCGATGAGCAGTTCTTC
>-|TRBJ1-4|TRBD1|TRBV5-6
CASSFLSGTGNEKLFF
TGTGCCAGCAGCTTTCTCTCTGGGACAGGGAATGAAAAACTGTTTTTT
>-|TRBJ2-6|-|TRBV19
CASSIAHSGANVLTF
TGTGCCAGTAGTATAGCCCACTCTGGGGCCAACGTCCTGACTTTC
>-|TRBJ2-5|-|TRBV21-1
CASSRGGIAAQETQYF
TGTGCCAGCAGCAGGGGGGGAATAGCGGCCCAAGAGACCCAGTACTTC
>-|TRBJ2-6|-|TRBV18
CASSPFTGESGANVLTF
TGTGCCAGCTCACCATTCACGGGGGAGTCTGGGGCCAACGTCCTGACTTTC
>-|TRBJ1-5|-|TRBV6-6
CASSLRQESQPQHF
TGTGCCAGCAGTTTAAGACAGGAGAGTCAGCCCCAGCATTTT
>once|TRBJ2-4|-|TRBV4-3
CASSPHLGSAAKNIQYF
TGCGCCAGCAGCCCACATTTGGGGAGTGCAGCCAAAAACATTCAGTACTTC
>-|TRBJ2-7|-|TRBV7-8
CASSLPRGAHEQYF
TGTGCCAGCAGCTTACCCCGGGGGGCACACGAGCAGTACTTC
>-|TRBJ1-1|-|TRBV5-1
CASSLDAGAYTEAFF
TGCGCCAGCAGCTTGGATGCGGGAGCGTACACTGAAGCTTTCTTT
>-|TRBJ1-2|-|TRBV2
CASDGGGTRGYGYTF
TGTGCCAGCGATGGTGGTGGGACTAGGGGCTATGGCTACACCTTC
>-|TRBJ2-1|TRBD1|TRBV9
CASSFDRVGYNEQFF
TGTGCCAGCAGCTTTGACAGGGTGGGGTACAATGAGCAGTTCTTC
>-|TRBJ2-3|-|TRBV15
CATSRGPGSTDTQYF
TGTGCCACCAGCAGAGGCCCAGGTTCCACAGATACGCAGTATTTT
>-|TRBJ2-1|TRBD2|TRBV3-1/TRBV3-2
CASSQGVGGYNEQFF
TGTGCCAGCAGCCAAGGTGTCGGGGGGTACAATGAGCAGTTCTTC
>-|TRBJ1-5|-|TRBV12-3/TRBV12-4
CASSFSYNQPQHF
TGTGCCAGCAGTTTCTCGTACAATCAGCCCCAGCATTTT
>-|TRBJ1-1|-|TRBV12-5
CVLAVMNTEAFF
TGTGTCCTGGCTGTCATGAACACTGAAGCTTTCTTT
>-|TRBJ1-2|TRBD1|TRBV10-3
CAISEGQGARYGYTF
TGTGCCATCAGTGAGGGCCAGGGGGCGAGGTATGGCTACACCTTC
>-|TRBJ1-2|-|TRBV7-9
CASSFALGQDGYTF
TGTGCCAGCAGCTTCGCGTTAGGTCAGGATGGCTACACCTTC
>-|TRBJ1-1|-|TRBV7-9
CASSPLNTEAFF
TGTGCCAGCAGCCCCTTAAACACTGAAGCTTTCTTT